The 15 T cell receptor beta chains below come from one sample, sequenced in a study of regulatory T cells in long-lasting Graves disease. Combining iRepertoire HTBI primers with Arm-PCR of CDR3 regions, the authors built TCR beta libraries. TCRdb reprocessed the multiplex PCR reads via MiXCR and lists one record per CDR3 protein. The repertoire holds about 660,000 distinct CDR3 sequences, with approximately 29% as singletons. Time point indicated: persistent/refractory GD, antithyroid drugs over 5 years with positive TRAb. Generation of the TCR library employed RNA extracted from PBMCs. This specimen was peripheral blood mononuclear cells (PBMCs), taken when the disease was refractory, from a patient treated with antithyroid drugs. These receptors came from a female donor with Graves disease.

Ten or more counts support this clonotype. The rearrangement links TRBV2 to TRBJ2-5; maybe TRBD2 (6 bases). The CDR3 spans 13 residues. Germline V gene lookup returns CDR1 SNHLY and CDR2 FYNNEI. V lost 6 bases and J 4 bases, leaving 12 bases between the germline ends. CDR3 DNA: TGTGCCAGCAGACGACTAGTCCTAGAGACCCAGTACTTC. Translated, it gives CASRRLVLETQYF.

The genes are TRBV12-3 or TRBV12-4 and TRBJ1-3; 8 positions match TRBD1. Losses at the gene ends were 6 bases for V and 3 bases for J; bases not matched to a gene: 4. The CDR3 has 14 residues. CDR3 protein: CASSRTGGGNTIYF. As DNA, the CDR3 is TGTGCCAGCAGCCGAACAGGGGGTGGAAACACCATATATTTT.

This clonotype was recorded many times. This chain joins TRBV28 and TRBJ1-2, with 8 bases that match TRBD1. Trimming removed 3 bases from V and 3 bases from J; junction bases left unmatched: 6. Germline V gives CDR1 MDHEN, CDR2 SYDVKM. The CDR3 runs to 15 residues. The CDR3 nucleotides read TGTGCCAGCAGTTTCCCGGACAGGGCCGACTATGGCTACACCTTC. As protein: CASSFPDRADYGYTF.

The chain joins TRBV28 to TRBJ2-5; D is uncertain. V lost 5 bases and J lost 2, with 12 bases in between. Germline V lookup: CDR1 MDHEN, CDR2 SYDVKM. The CDR3 extends over 14 amino acids. The CDR3 coding sequence is TGTGCCAGCAGTGAGTCGGACGGACAAGAGACCCAGTACTTC. Translating gives CASSESDGQETQYF.

V gene TRBV7-9 combines with J gene TRBJ1-1; perhaps TRBD1 as D (5 bases). This CDR3 is built from 15 residues. Deletions cut 5 bases from V and 3 bases from J, with 16 bases between. The V gene's germline CDR1 is SEHNR and CDR2 FQNEAQ (reference sequence). The CDR3 here is CASSALGGVHTEAFF. The DNA for the CDR3 is TGTGCCAGCAGCGCCTTGGGGGGGGTGCACACTGAAGCTTTCTTT. The full variable domain, with the rest looked up from reference TRBV7-9 and TRBJ1-1, is DTGVSQNPRHKITKRGQNVTFRCDPISEHNRLYWYRQTLGQGPEFLTYFQNEAQLEKSRLLSDRFSAERPKGSFSTLEIQRTEQGDSAMYLCASSALGGVHTEAFFGQGTRLTVV.

This sequence joins TRBV10-3 and TRBJ1-4; TRBD1 matches at 7 bases. Looked up from germline, CDR1 is ENHRY and CDR2 is SYGVKD. V was clipped by 5 bases and J by 0 bases; unmatched bases: 0. This CDR3 is 14 amino acids long. In DNA form, the CDR3 reads TGTGCCATCAGTACAGGGGCAACTAATGAAAAACTGTTTTTT. Translating it yields CAISTGATNEKLFF.

This rearrangement joins TRBV30 to TRBJ1-1, with D possibly TRBD1 on 5 matching bases. Germline V CDR1 and CDR2: GTSNPN, SVGIG (reference sequence). The CDR3 is 10 amino acids. V was trimmed by 7 bases and J by 7 bases, leaving 10 bases between them. The CDR3 spells CASGPHEAFF. In DNA form, the CDR3 reads TGTGCCTCGGGACCGCATGAAGCTTTCTTT.

CDR3 bases: TGCAGTGCTAGAGTAGGTGGCTACACCTTC. Amino acid sequence: CSARVGGYTF. V and J are TRBV20-1 and TRBJ1-2; the D is unclear. The CDR3 has 10 amino acids. CDR1 and CDR2 (germline): DFQATT, SNEGSKA (reference sequence). With 1 base removed from V and 7 bases from J, the gap between germline ends came to 4 bases.

This clonotype was counted a few times. The V and J genes are TRBV14 and TRBJ1-2; D is ambiguous. CDR1 and CDR2 (germline): SGHDN, FVKESK. The CDR3 has 13 residues. Trimming shortened V by 3 bases and J by 4 bases, and 9 bases separated the two germline ends. The CDR3 here is CASSHDNFYGYTF. CDR3 bases: TGTGCCAGCAGCCATGACAACTTCTATGGCTACACCTTC.

The V and J genes are TRBV28 and TRBJ1-6; tentatively, D is TRBD1 (5 bases). V was pared by 5 bases and J by 8 bases, with 13 bases between. The CDR3 loop spans 14 amino acids. CDR1 and CDR2 from the germline V gene are MDHEN and SYDVKM. CDR3: CASSPGGLDSPLHF. Here the CDR3 DNA reads TGTGCCAGCAGTCCGGGGGGACTTGATTCACCCCTCCACTTT.

The chain recombines TRBV28 with TRBJ1-6; D is undetermined. CDR1 is MDHEN, CDR2 SYDVKM, per germline. The CDR3 is 14 amino acids. The V end was cut by 5 bases, the J end by 9 bases, with 14 bases between. The CDR3 protein is CASSRYREVSPLHF. CDR3 nucleotides: TGTGCCAGCAGTCGATATCGGGAGGTTTCACCCCTCCACTTT.

The genes are TRBV12-5 and TRBJ1-3; TRBD1 matches 10 bases. CDR3 length: 15 amino acids. V was clipped by 6 bases and J by 3 bases; unmatched bases: 5. Germline values: CDR1 LGHNT, CDR2 FRNRAP. The DNA of the CDR3 is TGTGCTAGTGGCTGGGACAGGGGAAGTGGAAACACCATATATTTT. Translation gives CASGWDRGSGNTIYF.

This clonotype came up a few times. V usage is TRBV6-1 and J usage is TRBJ2-5; the D gene is possibly TRBD1 (6 bases). The V and J ends lost 6 bases and 5 bases respectively, with 16 bases between them. This CDR3 is built from 14 residues. CDR1 is MNHNS, CDR2 SASEGT, per germline. The CDR3 is CASSDRPQGETQYF. CDR3 bases: TGTGCCAGCAGCGACAGGCCTCAAGGGGAGACCCAGTACTTC.

The CDR3 loop reads CASRAAYGYTF. The CDR3 region has the DNA TGCGCCAGCAGAGCAGCCTATGGCTACACCTTC. V is TRBV10-2 and J is TRBJ1-2; D remains unclear. This CDR3 is built from 11 residues. Germline V gives CDR1 WSHSY, CDR2 SAAADI. Trimming took off 6 bases at V and 4 bases at J, with 6 bases between the two ends.

This clonotype was found many times. One junction end disagrees with the germline gene, perhaps due to a read error. This chain uses TRBV5-1 with TRBJ1-2, with D perhaps matching TRBD1 (5 bases). This CDR3 has 11 residues. Germline V lookup: CDR1 SGHRS, CDR2 YFSETQ. The CDR3 DNA follows: TGTGCCAGCAGCAGGGACTATGGCTACACCTTC. Translation gives CASSRDYGYTF.